This T cell receptor (beta chain) came from a study of T cell repertoires in cytomegalovirus infection (dated by TCRdb to the late 2010s). Background on the whole study: Donor HLA type was relevant to the analysis, because carriage of CMV infection together with the matching HLA type was indicated by public TCR beta signatures. What the authors observed across the whole study: Carriers of CMV infection plus the relevant HLA type were discriminated by the cumulative frequency of public TCR beta family members in the study cohort and in an independent approximately 340-donor cohort. In the ex vivo response, HLA-C-restricted CMV-specific TCR beta clonotypes were dominant, and in two of eight donors the single most frequent clonotype came from this HLA-C-restricted group.

This clonotype was counted a few times. Its antigen specificity is not known. One base away there is no much larger clone; base qualities are not given. The junction carries 8 bases between V and J, which are trimmed by 3 bases and 1 base respectively. CDR1 and CDR2 are drawn from the germline V gene (reference sequence): LNHNV, YYDKDF. The CDR3, cysteine through phenylalanine, is 14 amino acids long. Only the CDR3 region is kept as DNA, spanning 42 bases read in frame from base 1. Sequencing was carried out with an Illumina HiSeq 1500. In TCRdb, the public reads were trimmed at Q25 with fastp and aligned with MiXCR, with productive beta chains retained. Every entry covers one CDR3 protein and lists the most common genes and DNA from its rows. Here the sample has over 150,000 distinct CDR3 sequences; about 18% occur a single time. Clones ranked in the top ten supply approximately 25% of the sample.

The sample was CD8+ T cells from PBMCs. The source of this sequence is a human donor in good health (CMV status not recorded). Some clones in this sample may be carry-over from other donors' samples. The rearrangement combines TRBV15 with TRBJ2-3; matching of 6 bases hints at TRBD2 as the D gene. The CDR3 sequence is CATSSAGRTDTQYF. The sequenced DNA: TGTGCCACCAGCAGTGCGGGACGCACAGATACGCAGTATTTT. Full variable domain (CDR3 extended with the reference TRBV15 and TRBJ2-3 proteins): DAMVIQNPRYQVTQFGKPVTLSCSQTLNHNVMYWYQQKSSQAPKLLFHYYDKDFNNEADTPDNFQSRRPNTSFCFLDIRSPGLGDTAMYLCATSSAGRTDTQYFGPGTRLTVL.